This T cell receptor (beta chain) originates from a study of blood T cell repertoires in COVID-19. Study-wide background: Sample material is recorded as cDNA or gDNA derived from T cells, B-cell-depleted T cells, or PBMCs.

How the authors handled the data: Reference gene primer amplification in the assay estimated nucleated cell counts. The table came from immunoSEQ multiplex PCR; TCRdb's copy has only in-frame clones and leaves some out. From that table come the V and J calls and clone size; the DNA was used to work out D and trimming. The repertoire holds 55,000 to 75,000 clones, with about 80% as singletons. This clone was detected only once. Trimming at V came to 1 base and at J to 3 bases, leaving 7 bases not matched to a gene. The CDR3 covers 17 residues. Germline V lookup: CDR1 KGHSH, CDR2 LQKENI. The chain has TRBV18 and TRBJ1-5; TRBD1 aligns across 9 bases. This TCR came from an elderly man with active COVID-19. Sample: peripheral blood. This CDR3 is CASSPRRQGGDNQPQHF. CDR3 bases: TGTGCCAGCTCACCACGTCGACAGGGGGGAGACAATCAGCCCCAGCATTTT.